The next 13 T cell receptor beta chains were all read from a single sample in a study of blood T cell repertoires in COVID-19. The method was immunoSEQ multiplex PCR; TCRdb's version includes in-frame clones alone and lacks a portion of them. The repertoire holds 200,000 to 300,000 clones, over 80% seen once, with 2.6% in the top ten. Sample: PBMCs or T cells enriched from blood (not recorded which). These receptors were collected from a woman aged 25 to 39 with acute COVID-19.

This clone was counted a few times. This chain joins TRBV10-3 and TRBJ1-5; no clear D. The CDR3 length is 12 residues. The V end was cut by 3 bases, the J end by 3 bases, with 3 bases between. CDR1 is ENHRY and CDR2 is SYGVKD in the germline V gene. The CDR3 nucleotides are TGTGCCATCAGTGACATCAATCAGCCCCAGCATTTT. It codes for CAISDINQPQHF.

V gene TRBV6-1 combines with J gene TRBJ2-3, with TRBD2 matching 10 bases. The V and J ends lost 4 bases and 2 bases, in that order; junction bases with no gene match: 6. The germline gives CDR1 MNHNS, CDR2 SASEGT. This CDR3 is 16 amino acids long. The CDR3 spells CASSAGLAAHTDTQYF. CDR3 nucleotide sequence: TGTGCCAGCAGTGCTGGACTAGCGGCGCACACAGATACGCAGTATTTT.

This chain joins TRBV4-1 and TRBJ2-3; 9 nucleotides match TRBD1. Looked up from germline, CDR1 is MGHRA and CDR2 is YSYEKL. The CDR3 is 16 amino acids. Trimming took 6 bases from V and 2 from J; bases not matched to a gene: 9. CDR3 sequence: CASRLQNRGLTDTQYF. The CDR3 DNA follows: TGCGCCAGCAGACTGCAAAACAGGGGGCTCACAGATACGCAGTATTTT.

The chain has TRBV30 and TRBJ1-5, with 8 bases that match TRBD1. After removal of 5 bases from V and 5 bases from J, the junction contained 8 bases not matched to a gene. Germline V gives CDR1 GTSNPN, CDR2 SVGIG (reference sequence). The CDR3 length is 14 residues. CDR3 coding DNA: TGTGCCTGGGGGACAGGCCTAGGGGATCAGCCCCAGCATTTT. Residues: CAWGTGLGDQPQHF.

The chain couples TRBV7-2 to TRBJ1-2, with 7 positions matching TRBD1. V lost 1 base and J lost 5; bases outside the gene matches: 4. Per germline, CDR1 SGHTA and CDR2 FQGNSA. The CDR3 has 14 residues. DNA for the CDR3: TGTGCCAGCAGCTTAGTGACAGGGTTTTATGGCTACACCTTC. It yields the protein CASSLVTGFYGYTF.

In this sample, this clone turned up a few times. V is TRBV11-2 and J is TRBJ1-5; no clear D. V was clipped by 0 bases and J by 7 bases, with 7 bases between them. The CDR3 is made up of 13 amino acids. Germline V lookup: CDR1 SGHAT, CDR2 FQNNGV. The CDR3: CASSLDRGQPQHF. In nucleotides, the CDR3 is TGTGCCAGCAGCTTAGATCGAGGCCAGCCCCAGCATTTT.

Only one count was recorded for this clone. The same CDR3 arises from other DNA sequences in this sample as well. The gene calls are TRBV10-3 and TRBJ1-5; a possible D gene is TRBD1 (6 bases). Trimming cost V 6 bases and J 1 base, with 7 bases left between them. This CDR3 contains 13 residues. Germline V gives CDR1 ENHRY, CDR2 SYGVKD. CDR3 DNA: TGTGCCATCAGGCAGGGGAGCAATCAGCCCCAGCATTTT. This gives the protein CAIRQGSNQPQHF.

The J gene is TRBJ1-5, the V gene TRBV6-1; 8 positions agree with TRBD1. This CDR3 spans 18 amino acids. Germline CDR1 MNHNS, CDR2 SASEGT. J was trimmed by 5 bases and V by 0 bases; bases with no gene match: 12. The DNA for the CDR3 is TGTGCCAGCAGTGAAGCTACCGGGACAGGAAGATCGGATCAGCCCCAGCATTTT. This gives the protein CASSEATGTGRSDQPQHF.

The V call is TRBV5-1, the J call TRBJ2-2; 8 nucleotides line up with TRBD1. This CDR3 spans 16 amino acids. The V gene's germline CDR1 is SGHRS and CDR2 YFSETQ. V dropped 4 bases and J dropped 7; count of bases not matched to a gene: 12. The CDR3 protein is CASSQDREREVGELFF. The CDR3 nucleotides read TGCGCCAGCAGCCAGGACAGGGAGAGGGAAGTCGGGGAGCTGTTTTTT.

V usage is TRBV7-6 and J usage is TRBJ1-3, with D possibly matching TRBD1 (5 bases). The CDR3 is 17 residues long. Germline V gene lookup returns CDR1 SGHVS and CDR2 FNYEAQ. Trimming took 2 bases from V and 0 from J, leaving 14 bases between them. CDR3 coding DNA: TGTGCCAGCAGCTTATCGATGGGGGGGTTCTCTGGAAACACCATATATTTT. This sequence encodes CASSLSMGGFSGNTIYF.

The J gene is TRBJ1-1, the V gene TRBV7-9, with D possibly TRBD1 on 6 matching bases. The ends were cut back, 6 bases at V and 3 bases at J, with 14 bases in the middle. CDR3 size: 14 residues. Germline-derived CDR1 and CDR2 are SEHNR and FQNEAQ (reference sequence). CDR3 sequence reads: CASSYTGTDTEAFF. The CDR3, as DNA: TGTGCCAGCAGTTACACAGGGACGGACACTGAAGCTTTCTTT.

This chain connects TRBV3-1 (or the pseudogene TRBV3-2) to TRBJ1-2; no clear D gene. V was cut by 1 base and J by 4 bases, with 7 bases left in between. From germline, CDR1 is LGHDT and CDR2 YNNKEL (reference sequence). CDR3 length: 13 amino acids. The CDR3 nucleotides read TGTGCCAGCAGCCAAGGGGGAGCCTATGGCTACACCTTC. Translated: CASSQGGAYGYTF.

The chain couples TRBV11-3 to TRBJ2-1; 8 positions agree with TRBD1. The CDR3 has 13 amino acids. J lost 8 bases, V lost 5 bases, and 5 bases had no gene match. Germline V gives CDR1 SGHNT, CDR2 YENEEA. DNA of the CDR3: TGTGCCAGCAGCACAGACAGGGGCCATGAGCAGTTCTTC. This encodes CASSTDRGHEQFF.